What follows are 5 T cell receptor beta chains derived from one specimen sequenced in a study of blood T cell repertoires in COVID-19. Generated by immunoSEQ multiplex PCR, the TCRdb table keeps only in-frame clones and is missing some. The table lists approximately 400,000 clones, 80% to 85% of them singletons, with approximately 5% in the top ten. What was sequenced was PBMCs or T cells enriched from blood (not recorded which). These receptors all come from a woman between 50 and 59 years old who had recovered from COVID-19.

CDR3 nucleotides: TGTGCTAGTGGTTTAAGCAGGGGGGATGGCTACACCTTC. It specifies CASGLSRGDGYTF. The rearrangement joins TRBV12-5 to TRBJ1-2; 7 bases agree with TRBD1. V shed 3 bases, J shed 6 bases, and the junction held 4 bases outside the gene matches. CDR3 length equals 13 residues. CDR1 and CDR2 from the germline V gene are LGHNT and FRNRAP. The whole variable domain, remainder taken from reference TRBV12-5 and TRBJ1-2, is DARVTQTPRHKVTEMGQEVTMRCQPILGHNTVFWYRQTMMQGLELLAYFRNRAPLDDSGMPKDRFSAEMPDATLATLKIQPSEPRDSAVYFCASGLSRGDGYTFGSGTRLTVV.

The V call is TRBV4-2, the J call TRBJ1-2; D unresolved. Trimming removed 1 base at V and 1 base at J, with 16 bases between. Germline CDR1 is LGHNA and CDR2 is YNFKEQ. The CDR3 runs to 17 residues. CDR3 sequence: CASSQVFGGVDNYGYTF. The CDR3 DNA sequence: TGTGCCAGCAGCCAAGTCTTCGGCGGAGTCGATAACTATGGCTACACCTTC.

CDR3 DNA: TGTGCCAGCAGCTTAGGCGGAGCCCTCGGCGGGGAGCTGTTTTTT. Protein product: CASSLGGALGGELFF. The chain is built from TRBV7-9 and TRBJ2-2, with D uncertain. Trimming shortened V by 1 base and J by 7 bases, and 13 bases separated the two germline ends. The CDR3 is made up of 15 amino acids. In germline, CDR1 is SEHNR, CDR2 FQNEAQ (reference sequence).

This rearrangement joins TRBV11-1 to TRBJ1-5; D is uncertain. This CDR3 has 14 amino acids. V lost 0 bases to trimming and J lost 7 bases, with 10 bases between them. Germline loops: CDR1 SGHAT, CDR2 FQDESV (reference sequence). The CDR3 sequence is CASSLAAGGQPQHF. CDR3 sequence (DNA): TGTGCCAGCAGCTTAGCGGCGGGTGGGCAGCCCCAGCATTTT.

J is TRBJ1-2 and V is TRBV2, with 10 bases that match TRBD1. Germline V gives CDR1 SNHLY, CDR2 FYNNEI. V was clipped by 8 bases and J by 4 bases; unmatched bases: 7. The CDR3 has 14 amino acids. Here the CDR3 DNA reads TGTGCCAGCGGAAGGAGGACAGGGGGCTATGGCTACACCTTC. Translating it yields CASGRRTGGYGYTF.